This T cell receptor (beta chain) was obtained from a study of blood T cell repertoires in COVID-19. Study as a whole: T cells, B-cell-depleted T cells, or PBMCs supplied cDNA or gDNA.

Germline V gives CDR1 LNHNV, CDR2 YYDKDF (reference sequence). The CDR3 sequence is 16 residues long. The V end was cut by 0 bases, the J end by 1 base, with 10 bases between. The assay was immunoSEQ multiplex PCR, and TCRdb's table has in-frame clones only and misses some. The data hold roughly 24,000 clones, with roughly four fifths observed a single time. What was sequenced was peripheral blood. This clonotype was obtained from a man between 65 and 85 years old with acute or convalescent COVID-19. This chain uses TRBV15 with TRBJ1-5; the D is unclear. CDR3 protein: CATSRDPHQSNQPQHF. CDR3 nucleotide sequence: TGTGCCACCAGCAGAGATCCACACCAAAGCAATCAGCCCCAGCATTTT.